The 17 T cell receptor beta chains below were found in one sample sequenced in a study of read filtering for tumor transcriptome and immune sequencing. This library used roughly 400 ng RNA and molecular barcoded adaptors spanning alpha/delta and beta/gamma chains. TCRdb processed the reads anew with MiXCR; each CDR3 protein has one entry. The sample shows 85,000 to 100,000 distinct CDR3 sequences, 20% to 25% of them seen only once. What was sequenced was a population of CD138-negative cells sorted from bone marrow. The source is a donor at least 40 years old with multiple myeloma.

As concerns this clonotype: Given a much more abundant clone one base away, this may be a read error. This sequence joins TRBV11-2 and TRBJ2-5; D may be TRBD1 (5 bases). CDR1 is SGHAT, CDR2 FQNNGV, per germline. The length of the CDR3 is 15 residues. The CDR3: CASSSDWGSQGTQYF. The CDR3 DNA reads as TGTGCCAGCAGCTCCGATTGGGGCAGCCAAGGGACCCAGTACTTC. Full variable domain (rest looked up from reference TRBV11-2 and TRBJ2-5): EAGVAQSPRYKIIEKRQSVAFWCNPISGHATLYWYQQILGQGPKLLIQFQNNGVVDDSQLPKDRFSAERLKGVDSTLKIQPAKLEDSAVYLCASSSDWGSQGTQYFGPGTRLLVL.

This clonotype appeared many times. V and J are TRBV28 and TRBJ1-1; TRBD1 might be the D (6 bases). V lost 5 bases and J 3 bases, leaving 19 bases between the germline ends. The germline V gene encodes CDR1 MDHEN and CDR2 SYDVKM. There are 16 residues in the CDR3. CDR3 in amino acids: CASSPWTALKYTEAFF. CDR3 sequence (DNA): TGTGCCAGCAGTCCTTGGACAGCCCTGAAGTACACTGAAGCTTTCTTT.

In its sample, this clonotype was seen many times. V usage is TRBV3-1 and J usage is TRBJ2-5; 9 bases fit TRBD1. Germline trimming cut 4 bases from V and 4 bases from J; bases unmatched to any gene: 10. This CDR3 is built from 16 residues. CDR1 LGHDT and CDR2 YNNKEL come from the germline V gene (reference sequence). CDR3: CASSPRTGVFRETQYF. DNA for the CDR3: TGTGCCAGCAGCCCACGGACAGGGGTGTTTCGAGAGACCCAGTACTTC.

This clonotype showed up many times. V is TRBV15 and J is TRBJ1-5; the match to TRBD1 covers 7 bases. The CDR3 spans 15 residues. Germline trimming cut 2 bases from V and 5 bases from J; bases unmatched to any gene: 6. CDR1 and CDR2 from the germline V gene are LNHNV and YYDKDF (reference sequence). CDR3 in amino acids: CATSRQFTGDQPQHF. The CDR3 region has the DNA TGTGCCACCAGCAGACAATTTACAGGGGATCAGCCCCAGCATTTT.

This clonotype was recorded a few times. The J gene is TRBJ2-2, the V gene TRBV6-2 or TRBV6-3; 9 bases agree with TRBD1. The germline gives CDR1 MNHEY, CDR2 SVGEGT. Unmatched junction bases numbered 11, after V lost 5 bases and J lost 1 base. The CDR3 has 18 residues. The CDR3 loop reads CASSRRTGEIVNTGELFF. As DNA, the CDR3 is TGTGCCAGCAGTCGTCGGACAGGGGAAATTGTGAACACCGGGGAGCTGTTTTTT.

This clonotype has a handful of counts. This chain joins TRBV20-1 and TRBJ2-3; weak D call: TRBD2 (7 bases). CDR3 length: 16 residues. Trimming took off 4 bases at V and 6 bases at J, with 23 bases between the two ends. Germline V lookup: CDR1 DFQATT, CDR2 SNEGSKA (reference sequence). This CDR3 is CSAMMAGAYGTDTQYF. The CDR3 nucleotides read TGCAGTGCTATGATGGCGGGGGCATACGGAACGGATACGCAGTATTTT.

This clonotype came up many times. This chain connects TRBV28 to TRBJ1-5; 8 bases align to TRBD1. Germline V gene lookup returns CDR1 MDHEN and CDR2 SYDVKM. The CDR3 runs 16 residues. With V trimmed by 2 bases and J by 0 bases, 3 bases remained unmatched. CDR3 sequence reads: CASSLGTGHSNQPQHF. The DNA for the CDR3 is TGTGCCAGCAGTTTAGGGACAGGCCATAGCAATCAGCCCCAGCATTTT.

This chain joins TRBV29-1 and TRBJ1-3; D unresolved. Trimming stripped 7 bases from V and 4 bases from J, with 11 bases between. The germline CDR1 and CDR2 sequences are SQVTM and ANQGSEA. The CDR3 runs to 12 residues. CDR3 in DNA: TGCAGCGCCGGGATAGGGGGAAACACCATATATTTT. As protein: CSAGIGGNTIYF.

The chain recombines TRBV19 with TRBJ1-1; D is uncertain. The V end was cut by 6 bases, the J end by 2 bases, with 13 bases between. The CDR3 consists of 14 residues. Germline loops: CDR1 LNHDA, CDR2 SQIVND (reference sequence). CDR3 bases: TGTGCCAGTAGCTTCCTGGGTGTTAACACTGAAGCTTTCTTT. As protein: CASSFLGVNTEAFF.

This clonotype was found many times. The rearrangement links TRBV6-1 to TRBJ1-1, with TRBD1 as a possible D gene (5 bases). This CDR3 spans 13 amino acids. With 6 bases removed from V and 11 bases from J, the gap between germline ends came to 19 bases. The germline V gene encodes CDR1 MNHNS and CDR2 SASEGT. CDR3 amino acids: CASSQRAGVQAFF. CDR3 DNA: TGTGCCAGCAGCCAAAGGGCGGGGGTGCAGGCTTTCTTT.

Worth noting for this clonotype: This may be a read error, as it is one base from a much larger clone. This chain connects TRBV20-1 to TRBJ2-3; no firm D call. Germline loops: CDR1 DFQATT, CDR2 SNEGSKA (reference sequence). This CDR3 has 15 amino acids. DNA for the CDR3: TGCAATGCTAGTGACACCTCCAAGGGAACAGATACGCAGTATTTT. This gives the protein CNASDTSKGTDTQYF.

A few counts support this clonotype. The V call is TRBV2, the J call TRBJ2-5, with TRBD1 matching 7 bases. The germline V gene encodes CDR1 SNHLY and CDR2 FYNNEI. The CDR3 runs 14 residues. Germline trimming cut 7 bases from V and 1 base from J; bases unmatched to any gene: 6. In DNA, the CDR3 is TGTGCCAGCAAAGTCGGGACAGCCCAAGAGACCCAGTACTTC. Translated: CASKVGTAQETQYF.

On this clonotype: This could be a read error, since a much larger clone is one nucleotide away. The J gene is TRBJ1-1, the V gene TRBV2, with D tentatively TRBD1 (5 bases). CDR1 is SNHLY and CDR2 is FYNNEI in the germline V gene. CDR3 size: 13 residues. As DNA, the CDR3 is TGTGCCAGCAGGGGGGGGGTGAACGCTGAAGCTTTCTTT. The encoded protein is CASRGGVNAEAFF.

The rearrangement joins TRBV5-5 to TRBJ2-3; 9 bases align to TRBD1. V lost 0 bases to trimming and J lost 3 bases; unmatched junction nucleotides: 8. Germline V gives CDR1 SGHKS, CDR2 YYEKEE (reference sequence). The CDR3 is made up of 17 amino acids. The CDR3 DNA sequence: TGTGCCAGCAGCTTGGCGCCGGGACAGGGAATTACAGATACGCAGTATTTT. Residues: CASSLAPGQGITDTQYF.

This clonotype has only one observation. The V and J genes are TRBV7-9 and TRBJ2-7, with D possibly being TRBD1 (6 bases). The germline CDR1 and CDR2 sequences are SEHNR and FQNEAQ (reference sequence). V was cut by 0 bases and J by 9 bases, with 15 bases left in between. The CDR3 covers 14 residues. The CDR3 loop reads CASSLAGALVGQYF. The CDR3 bases are TGTGCCAGCAGCTTAGCGGGGGCCCTGGTTGGGCAGTACTTC.

This clonotype has at least ten counts. The V and J genes are TRBV10-2 and TRBJ2-2, with 13 bases lining up with TRBD2. The germline gives CDR1 WSHSY, CDR2 SAAADI. The CDR3 is 15 amino acids. The V gene end was trimmed by 6 bases and the J gene end by 7 bases; junction bases not matched to a gene: 5. The chain's CDR3 is CASRAGTSGDGELFF. The CDR3 region has the DNA TGCGCCAGCAGAGCCGGGACTAGCGGGGACGGGGAGCTGTTTTTT.

This chain joins TRBV29-1 and TRBJ1-1, with TRBD1 identical over 10 bases. This CDR3 is built from 14 residues. CDR1 is SQVTM and CDR2 is ANQGSEA in the germline V gene. The J segment lost 3 bases and the V segment lost 7 bases, leaving 8 bases of the junction unmatched. CDR3 nucleotides: TGCAGCGCCCAACCGGGACAGGGGTACACTGAAGCTTTCTTT. Translation: CSAQPGQGYTEAFF.